These 28 T cell receptor beta chains were all obtained from the same sample, sequenced in a study of blood T cell repertoires in COVID-19. Clones were sequenced by immunoSEQ multiplex PCR, and TCRdb holds only the in-frame ones, with some missing. The sample includes more than 75,000 clones, 70% to 90% of them seen just once. Sample: peripheral blood. The receptor set was obtained from a woman older than 75 with acute or convalescent COVID-19.

The V and J genes are TRBV7-2 and TRBJ1-2, with TRBD1 as a possible D gene (6 bases). Trimming took 4 bases from V and 4 from J, leaving 16 bases between them. CDR3 length: 15 amino acids. The germline gives CDR1 SGHTA, CDR2 FQGNSA. The CDR3 loop reads CASSSDRNPSYGYTF. CDR3 DNA: TGTGCCAGCAGCTCAGACAGGAACCCCTCCTATGGCTACACCTTC.

The rearrangement joins TRBV5-1 to TRBJ2-5, with 12 bases aligning to TRBD2. J gave up 3 bases and V 4 bases, and 7 bases lay outside the gene matches. CDR3 length: 16 amino acids. Germline V gives CDR1 SGHRS, CDR2 YFSETQ. The CDR3 sequence is CASSTGRLAGEETQYF. The CDR3 DNA reads TGCGCCAGCAGCACCGGACGACTAGCGGGAGAAGAGACCCAGTACTTC.

This chain joins TRBV18 and TRBJ2-1; D might be TRBD2 (6 bases). The CDR3 runs to 13 residues. The ends were cut back, 3 bases at V and 6 bases at J, with 9 bases in the middle. Germline V CDR1 and CDR2: KGHSH, LQKENI. This CDR3 is CASSPGTSNEQFF. CDR3 sequence (DNA): TGTGCCAGCTCACCCGGGACTTCCAATGAGCAGTTCTTC.

This sequence joins TRBV5-5 and TRBJ2-5; possibly TRBD2 for D (6 bases). The germline V gene encodes CDR1 SGHKS and CDR2 YYEKEE (reference sequence). V gave up 4 bases and J gave up 4 bases, with 17 bases separating them. CDR3 length: 15 residues. The CDR3 region is CASSRGGVGGETQYF. In DNA, the CDR3 is TGTGCCAGCAGCCGGGGCGGAGTCGGGGGAGAGACCCAGTACTTC.

This sequence joins TRBV19 and TRBJ2-2; the match to TRBD2 covers 11 bases. Trimming took 7 bases from V and 5 from J; bases not matched to a gene: 9. The CDR3 is 16 residues long. Per germline, CDR1 LNHDA and CDR2 SQIVND (reference sequence). Written as DNA, the CDR3 is TGTGCCAGTACCTTACGAGGGACTAGCGGTACCGGGGAGCTGTTTTTT. This translates into CASTLRGTSGTGELFF.

The CDR3 region is CSAGPYNEQFF. As DNA, the CDR3 is TGCAGTGCTGGGCCCTACAATGAGCAGTTCTTC. The chain combines TRBV20-1 with TRBJ2-1; D unclear. Trimming removed 5 bases from V and 2 bases from J, with 4 bases in between. Germline CDR1 and CDR2: DFQATT and SNEGSKA (reference sequence). The CDR3 has 11 residues.

In its sample, this clone was seen once. The chain recombines TRBV18 with TRBJ1-2; 7 bases fit TRBD1. The CDR3 has 13 amino acids. V was clipped by 2 bases and J by 6 bases; unmatched bases: 3. Looked up from germline, CDR1 is KGHSH and CDR2 is LQKENI. The CDR3 sequence is CASSPAQGDGYTF. CDR3 DNA: TGTGCCAGCTCACCAGCCCAGGGGGATGGCTACACCTTC.

The chain joins TRBV5-5 to TRBJ1-2, with no clear D. CDR1 is SGHKS and CDR2 is YYEKEE in the germline V gene (reference sequence). The V gene lost 1 base and the J gene lost 1 base, with 11 bases spanning the gap. This CDR3 comprises 15 residues. The CDR3 nucleotides are TGTGCCAGCAGCTTGCAACCCGGGGATAACTATGGCTACACCTTC. This encodes CASSLQPGDNYGYTF.

V is TRBV14 and J is TRBJ1-1; D not resolved. The CDR3 consists of 13 residues. The germline V gene encodes CDR1 SGHDN and CDR2 FVKESK. Between the trimmed V and J ends, which lost 4 bases and 12 bases, there was a span of 18 bases. Here the CDR3 DNA reads TGTGCCAGCAGCCTACAGTATTCGACGGGGTCTTTCTTT. It codes for CASSLQYSTGSFF. Full variable domain (outside the CDR3, taken from reference TRBV14 and TRBJ1-1): EAGVTQFPSHSVIEKGQTVTLRCDPISGHDNLYWYRRVMGKEIKFLLHFVKESKQDESGMPNNRFLAERTGGTYSTLKVQPAELEDSGVYFCASSLQYSTGSFFGQGTRLTVV.

V and J are TRBV6-5 and TRBJ2-7; perhaps TRBD1 as D (5 bases). With 6 bases removed from V and 0 bases from J, the gap between germline ends came to 12 bases. Germline V gives CDR1 MNHEY, CDR2 SVGAGI. The CDR3 totals 14 residues. CDR3 DNA sequence: TGTGCCAGCAGCTCAGGGCCTAGCTCCTACGAGCAGTACTTC. It codes for CASSSGPSSYEQYF.

The chain joins TRBV3-1 (or the pseudogene TRBV3-2) to TRBJ2-7, with 9 bases fitting TRBD1. J gave up 3 bases and V 4 bases, and 7 bases lay outside the gene matches. Looked up from germline, CDR1 is LGHDT and CDR2 is YNNKEL (reference sequence). The CDR3 has 15 residues. The CDR3 DNA is TGTGCCAGCAGCCGAGGGGGACAGGGTAGCTACGAGCAGTACTTC. Protein product: CASSRGGQGSYEQYF.

This chain joins TRBV2 and TRBJ1-2; 9 nucleotides agree with TRBD1. This CDR3 comprises 16 residues. Germline lookup yields CDR1 SNHLY and CDR2 FYNNEI. Unmatched junction bases numbered 10, after V lost 7 bases and J lost 1 base. CDR3 sequence reads: CASKISRTGDNYGYTF. CDR3 sequence (DNA): TGTGCCAGCAAGATCTCCCGGACAGGGGATAACTATGGCTACACCTTC.

The V and J genes are TRBV11-2 and TRBJ2-7; 7 nucleotides match TRBD2. This CDR3 region has 17 residues. Germline V CDR1 and CDR2: SGHAT, FQNNGV. Trimming removed 0 bases from V and 1 base from J; junction bases left unmatched: 9. The CDR3 DNA follows: TGTGCCAGCAGCTTAGATGGTTCCAGCGGGATTTCCTACGAGCAGTACTTC. Amino acids: CASSLDGSSGISYEQYF. The entire variable domain, with the rest obtained from reference TRBV11-2 and TRBJ2-7, is as follows: EAGVAQSPRYKIIEKRQSVAFWCNPISGHATLYWYQQILGQGPKLLIQFQNNGVVDDSQLPKDRFSAERLKGVDSTLKIQPAKLEDSAVYLCASSLDGSSGISYEQYFGPGTRLTVT.

The chain employs TRBV6-5 and TRBJ2-1; D perhaps matches TRBD2 (6 bases). The CDR3 spans 11 residues. Germline CDR1 MNHEY, CDR2 SVGAGI. V lost 8 bases, J lost 6 bases, and 8 bases lay in between. As DNA, the CDR3 is TGTGCCAGCGGGGAGGTCAATGAGCAGTTCTTC. Protein: CASGEVNEQFF.

The chain has TRBV5-3 and TRBJ1-4, with a weak D call TRBD1 (5 bases). TRBV5-3 is an open reading frame, and its role is uncertain. With 1 base removed from V and 0 bases from J, the gap between germline ends came to 10 bases. The CDR3 sequence is 16 residues long. DNA of the CDR3: TGTGCCAGAAGCTTGAGAGGAGGGGCAACTAATGAAAAACTGTTTTTT. This encodes CARSLRGGATNEKLFF.

V and J are TRBV6-6 and TRBJ1-3; 7 bases match TRBD1. Trimming cost V 6 bases and J 0 bases; bases outside gene matches: 8. Per germline, CDR1 MNHNY and CDR2 SVGAGI (reference sequence). There are 16 residues in the CDR3. CDR3 bases: TGTGCCAGCAGACGGGACAGTGTCCGCTCTGGAAACACCATATATTTT. This encodes CASRRDSVRSGNTIYF.

The chain has TRBV4-3 and TRBJ1-4; D unresolved. Trimming left V 3 bases short and J 7 bases short, with 9 bases between. This CDR3 has 13 residues. CDR1 and CDR2 from the germline V gene are LGHNA and YSLEER. The CDR3 DNA follows: TGCGCCAGCAGCCAGTACGAGAGTGAAAAACTGTTTTTT. This sequence encodes CASSQYESEKLFF.

The chain has TRBV6-5 and TRBJ2-7, with 7 bases fitting TRBD2. Trimming at V came to 2 bases and at J to 2 bases, leaving 6 bases not matched to a gene. CDR3 length: 15 amino acids. Germline CDR1 is MNHEY and CDR2 is SVGAGI. CDR3 nucleotides: TGTGCCAGCAGTTACGTTGGCGGGGGACCCTACGAGCAGTACTTC. This codes for CASSYVGGGPYEQYF.

The rearrangement joins TRBV6-5 to TRBJ1-5; D not certain. Germline V gene sequence: CDR1 MNHEY, CDR2 SVGAGI. The CDR3 covers 14 residues. Trimming removed 9 bases from V and 5 bases from J, with 17 bases in between. The CDR3 is CASIPWAEDQPQHF. The CDR3 DNA follows: TGTGCCAGTATACCTTGGGCAGAAGATCAGCCCCAGCATTTT.

The rearrangement joins TRBV2 to TRBJ2-3; TRBD2 matches 8 bases. The CDR3 spans 13 residues. Trimming cost V 11 bases and J 6 bases; bases outside gene matches: 10. The germline V gene encodes CDR1 SNHLY and CDR2 FYNNEI. The CDR3 spells CASYSGARDTQYF. The CDR3, as DNA: TGTGCCTCCTATAGCGGGGCCAGGGATACGCAGTATTTT.

This clone was seen only once. The chain carries TRBV7-2 and TRBJ2-5, with TRBD2 matching 9 bases. The ends lost 6 bases at V and 3 bases at J; junction bases unmatched: 8. This CDR3 has 15 residues. Looked up from germline, CDR1 is SGHTA and CDR2 is FQGNSA. CDR3 bases: TGTGCCAGCAGGGTTGGCGGGGGGGCCGAAGAGACCCAGTACTTC. This sequence encodes CASRVGGGAEETQYF.

V and J are TRBV9 and TRBJ1-1, with 8 bases lining up with TRBD1. Trimming removed 2 bases from V and 3 bases from J; junction bases left unmatched: 3. Germline V gene sequence: CDR1 SGDLS, CDR2 YYNGEE. The CDR3 is 14 residues long. The CDR3, as DNA: TGTGCCAGCAGCGTTTCGACAGGGGACACTGAAGCTTTCTTT. Encoded protein: CASSVSTGDTEAFF.

The gene calls are TRBV29-1 and TRBJ2-7, with 7 bases lining up with TRBD2. Germline-derived CDR1 and CDR2 are SQVTM and ANQGSEA. Germline trimming cut 6 bases from V and 1 base from J; bases unmatched to any gene: 3. The CDR3 consists of 12 residues. CDR3 DNA: TGCAGCGTCCTAGCGGAATCCTACGAGCAGTACTTC. Amino acids: CSVLAESYEQYF.

V and J are TRBV5-1 and TRBJ1-1; D possibly corresponds to TRBD1 (6 bases). Per germline, CDR1 SGHRS and CDR2 YFSETQ. Trimming removed 4 bases from V and 0 bases from J, with 16 bases in between. The CDR3 sequence is 16 residues long. CDR3 sequence (DNA): TGCGCCAGCAGCCTGGGACGGGACAACTTGAACACTGAAGCTTTCTTT. Its translation: CASSLGRDNLNTEAFF.

J is TRBJ2-7 and V is TRBV6-1, with TRBD1 identical over 8 bases. Germline loops: CDR1 MNHNS, CDR2 SASEGT. Germline trimming cut 1 base from V and 4 bases from J; bases unmatched to any gene: 3. The CDR3 totals 14 residues. The chain's CDR3 is CASSEGQGAYEQYF. CDR3 nucleotide sequence: TGTGCCAGCAGTGAAGGGCAGGGGGCGTACGAGCAGTACTTC.

J is TRBJ2-5 and V is TRBV11-3; maybe TRBD1 (6 bases). Germline V CDR1 and CDR2: SGHNT, YENEEA. The CDR3 covers 13 residues. V was cut by 5 bases and J by 1 base, with 8 bases left in between. DNA for the CDR3: TGTGCCAGCAGCCGGACAGCCCAAGAGACCCAGTACTTC. This translates into CASSRTAQETQYF.

This clone came up a few times. The V gene is TRBV5-1, the J gene TRBJ1-1; 9 bases match TRBD1. J gave up 1 base and V 0 bases, and 10 bases lay outside the gene matches. CDR3 size: 18 residues. Germline-derived CDR1 and CDR2 are SGHRS and YFSETQ. The CDR3: CASSLEGRTGGRNTEAFF. Here the CDR3 DNA reads TGCGCCAGCAGCTTGGAAGGGAGAACAGGGGGCCGGAACACTGAAGCTTTCTTT.

J is TRBJ2-5 and V is TRBV19; 7 nucleotides match TRBD1. The length of the CDR3 is 18 residues. From germline, CDR1 is LNHDA and CDR2 SQIVND (reference sequence). J lost 0 bases, V lost 5 bases, and 15 bases had no gene match. Here the CDR3 DNA reads TGTGCCAGTAGTCGCGGTGGGACAGCCGCGAAGTACCAAGAGACCCAGTACTTC. As protein: CASSRGGTAAKYQETQYF.